The 28 T cell receptor beta chains reported below all come from one sample, sequenced in a study of tissue T cells after allogeneic stem cell transplantation. This table comes from immunoSEQ multiplex PCR, and its TCRdb copy is limited to in-frame clones, with some not included. The sample contains tens of thousands of clones, just under 95% of which appear only once. Sequences were derived from blood, sampled before transplantation. These receptor sequences come from a woman aged 40 to 75 who later had graft-versus-host disease after an allogeneic stem cell transplant.

The chain joins TRBV27 to TRBJ2-2; 12 bases fit TRBD2. Per germline, CDR1 MNHEY and CDR2 SMNVEV (reference sequence). The CDR3 is made up of 19 amino acids. The V segment lost 2 bases and the J segment 4 bases; nucleotides outside the gene matches: 11. The DNA for the CDR3 is TGTGCCAGCAGTTTACGTGAGACTAGCGGGAGCCGCGGCACCGGGGAGCTGTTTTTT. It specifies CASSLRETSGSRGTGELFF.

V gene TRBV7-2 combines with J gene TRBJ2-1; D possibly matches TRBD1 or TRBD2 (5 bases each). Germline CDR1 and CDR2: SGHTA and FQGNSA. Trimming pared 5 bases from V and 15 bases from J, leaving 17 bases between. The CDR3 extends over 12 amino acids. CDR3 loop: CASSRGPNDAFF. The CDR3 DNA reads as TGTGCCAGCAGCCGGGGACCCAACGATGCGTTCTTC.

A few counts support this clone. The CDR3 is CASTDRGNSPLHF. CDR3 in DNA: TGCGCCAGCACAGACAGGGGGAATTCACCCCTCCACTTT. The V gene is TRBV4-3, the J gene TRBJ1-6; 9 bases are a match to TRBD1. The CDR3 is 13 amino acids. Trimming cost V 7 bases and J 7 bases; bases outside gene matches: 2. Germline assignment: CDR1 LGHNA and CDR2 YSLEER.

CDR3 protein: CASSLGSGLENDYGYTF. CDR3 DNA: TGTGCCAGCAGCTTAGGGTCAGGATTGGAAAACGACTATGGCTACACCTTC. The chain couples TRBV7-9 to TRBJ1-2; D remains unclear. Germline CDR1 is SEHNR and CDR2 is FQNEAQ (reference sequence). CDR3 length equals 17 residues. V lost 1 base to trimming and J lost 3 bases, with 18 bases between them.

As concerns this clone: The junction and the germline gene differ at one end; a read error may be behind it. The chain combines TRBV18 with TRBJ2-2, with 8 bases identical to TRBD1. There are 16 residues in the CDR3. Germline CDR1 is KGHSH and CDR2 is LQKENI. The CDR3: CASSPQGDTNTGELFF. In DNA, the CDR3 is TGTGCCAGCTCTCCACAGGGGGACACGAACACCGGGGAGCTGTTTTTT.

The chain couples TRBV5-1 to TRBJ2-1, with TRBD1 identical over 11 bases. The CDR3 has 17 amino acids. Germline V CDR1 and CDR2: SGHRS, YFSETQ. Trimming removed 1 base from V and 2 bases from J; junction bases left unmatched: 5. CDR3 sequence: CASSLRADRGPYNEQFF. Written as DNA, the CDR3 is TGCGCCAGCAGCTTGAGGGCGGACAGGGGGCCCTACAATGAGCAGTTCTTC.

This clone came up once. The chain carries TRBV6-5 and TRBJ1-1, with D perhaps TRBD1 (5 bases). Trimming shortened V by 0 bases and J by 1 base, and 9 bases separated the two germline ends. Germline V gene data show CDR1 as MNHEY and CDR2 as SVGAGI. The CDR3 runs to 15 residues. In DNA form, the CDR3 reads TGTGCCAGCAGTTACTCGTGGGGGGGGAACACTGAAGCTTTCTTT. Translation gives CASSYSWGGNTEAFF.

The chain employs TRBV25-1 and TRBJ2-2; a possible D gene is TRBD2 (7 bases). With 5 bases removed from V and 7 bases from J, the gap between germline ends came to 20 bases. Germline assignment: CDR1 MGHDK and CDR2 SYGVNS. This CDR3 is 16 amino acids long. CDR3 bases: TGTGCCAGCAGTCGTAAAGGGGGGGAGGGCCTCGGGGAGCTGTTTTTT. The encoded protein is CASSRKGGEGLGELFF.

J is TRBJ2-1 and V is TRBV7-2; D gene uncertain. Trimming left V 1 base short and J 0 bases short, with 7 bases between. The CDR3 loop spans 15 amino acids. Germline CDR1 and CDR2: SGHTA and FQGNSA. CDR3 loop: CASSLDTRSYNEQFF. The CDR3 bases are TGTGCCAGCAGCTTAGACACCCGCTCCTACAATGAGCAGTTCTTC.

The chain uses TRBV3-1 (or the pseudogene TRBV3-2) and TRBJ1-1; D unclear. Germline lookup yields CDR1 LGHDT and CDR2 YNNKEL (reference sequence). The germline V and J ends were trimmed by 4 bases and 2 bases, with 5 bases remaining between them. This CDR3 is 12 amino acids long. The CDR3 DNA sequence: TGTGCCAGCAGCCGCACTAACACTGAAGCTTTCTTT. It specifies CASSRTNTEAFF.

The chain combines TRBV6-5 with TRBJ2-1; TRBD2 matches at 13 bases. Looked up from germline, CDR1 is MNHEY and CDR2 is SVGAGI. The trim removed 5 bases at V and 8 bases at J, leaving 6 bases unmatched. The CDR3 runs to 15 residues. The DNA of the CDR3 is TGTGCCAGCAGTAAACTAGCGGGAGGGCACGATGAGCAGTTCTTC. It codes for CASSKLAGGHDEQFF.

The chain is built from TRBV24-1 and TRBJ2-5; D gene unclear. Germline V CDR1 and CDR2: KGHDR, SFDVKD. The CDR3 is made up of 17 amino acids. V lost 3 bases and J lost 2, with 18 bases in between. The DNA of the CDR3 is TGTGCCACCAGTGATCCACGGCCATCCGACGGGCAAGAGACCCAGTACTTC. Protein product: CATSDPRPSDGQETQYF.

The CDR3 is CASSLEIAGGPNEQFF. Written as DNA, the CDR3 is TGTGCCAGCAGCCTCGAAATAGCGGGAGGGCCGAATGAGCAGTTCTTC. The V call is TRBV4-2, the J call TRBJ2-1; 11 positions match TRBD2. This CDR3 is 16 amino acids long. In germline, CDR1 is LGHNA, CDR2 YNFKEQ. V shed 4 bases and J 7 bases; nucleotides not matched to a gene: 9.

The V call is TRBV27, the J call TRBJ1-2; possibly TRBD1 for D (5 bases). Germline CDR1 and CDR2: MNHEY and SMNVEV (reference sequence). Trimming removed 4 bases at V and 8 bases at J, with 11 bases between. This CDR3 contains 12 residues. The CDR3 reads CASSSVGEGYTF. The CDR3 DNA reads as TGTGCCAGCAGTTCCGTGGGGGAAGGCTACACCTTC.

The chain links TRBV10-3 to TRBJ1-3; D is undetermined. The V end lost 10 bases, the J end lost 3 bases, and 7 bases lay between the germline ends. The CDR3 length is 11 residues. Germline lookup yields CDR1 ENHRY and CDR2 SYGVKD. DNA for the CDR3: TGTGCCACTACCGGTGGAAACACCATATATTTT. It yields the protein CATTGGNTIYF.

This clone is a singleton in its sample. The chain is built from TRBV4-3 and TRBJ2-1, with 12 bases matching TRBD2. Trimming took 4 bases from V and 5 from J; bases not matched to a gene: 3. In germline, CDR1 is LGHNA, CDR2 YSLEER. This CDR3 spans 15 amino acids. This CDR3 is CASSPRLAGDNEQFF. CDR3 nucleotide sequence: TGCGCCAGCAGCCCCCGACTAGCGGGAGACAATGAGCAGTTCTTC.

The sample holds one count of this clone. The DNA of the CDR3 is TGTGCCAGCAGTTTTAGAACCCCGGGGGGGCAGGGGGCTCACACTGAAGCTTTCTTT. This codes for CASSFRTPGGQGAHTEAFF. The chain carries TRBV27 and TRBJ1-1, with 8 bases matching TRBD1. Germline trimming cut 3 bases from V and 3 bases from J; bases unmatched to any gene: 18. Looked up from germline, CDR1 is MNHEY and CDR2 is SMNVEV (reference sequence). The CDR3 runs to 19 residues.

This clone showed up just once. The rearrangement uses TRBV19 and TRBJ2-1; no reliable D call. Germline V lookup: CDR1 LNHDA, CDR2 SQIVND (reference sequence). The ends were cut back, 1 base at V and 0 bases at J, with 1 base in the middle. The CDR3 is 13 residues long. For the CDR3, the DNA is TGTGCCAGTAGTATAGGCTCCTACAATGAGCAGTTCTTC. It is translated as CASSIGSYNEQFF.

J is TRBJ2-7 and V is TRBV7-2, with unresolved D. Germline lookup yields CDR1 SGHTA and CDR2 FQGNSA. CDR3 size: 13 residues. Trimming removed 1 base at V and 7 bases at J, with 11 bases between. CDR3 bases: TGTGCCAGCAGCTTAGTATCGACACCTGAGCAGTACTTC. This translates into CASSLVSTPEQYF.

This rearrangement joins TRBV7-6 to TRBJ2-1; D call uncertain. Trimming pared 3 bases from V and 0 bases from J, leaving 9 bases between. The germline V gene encodes CDR1 SGHVS and CDR2 FNYEAQ. The CDR3 totals 15 residues. CDR3 residues: CASSLRVASYNEQFF. The CDR3 DNA sequence: TGTGCCAGCAGCTTGAGAGTAGCCTCCTACAATGAGCAGTTCTTC.

The J gene is TRBJ1-6, the V gene TRBV28, with a possible D match to TRBD1 (6 bases). CDR1 MDHEN and CDR2 SYDVKM come from the germline V gene. The CDR3 is made up of 17 amino acids. V lost 6 bases to trimming and J lost 8 bases, with 23 bases between them. CDR3 DNA sequence: TGTGCCAGCAGAACGACCTTCGGACAGACTCGGGATTCACCCCTCCACTTT. Translation gives CASRTTFGQTRDSPLHF. Using reference TRBV28 and TRBJ1-6 for the parts outside the CDR3, the full variable domain is DVKVTQSSRYLVKRTGEKVFLECVQDMDHENMFWYRQDPGLGLRLIYFSYDVKMKEKGDIPEGYSVSREKKERFSLILESASTNQTSMYLCASRTTFGQTRDSPLHFGNGTRLTVT.

The chain links TRBV29-1 to TRBJ2-7, with D tentatively TRBD2 (5 bases). Germline lookup yields CDR1 SQVTM and CDR2 ANQGSEA. V lost 4 bases to trimming and J lost 6 bases, with 10 bases between them. This CDR3 has 11 amino acids. CDR3 nucleotide sequence: TGCAGCGTTGGGTATGAGGGCGAGCAGTACTTC. Translation: CSVGYEGEQYF.

J is TRBJ2-7 and V is TRBV7-9, with 7 bases that match TRBD1. After removal of 8 bases from V and 7 bases from J, the junction contained 11 bases not matched to a gene. Germline assignment: CDR1 SEHNR and CDR2 FQNEAQ (reference sequence). The CDR3 length is 13 residues. CDR3 in amino acids: CASSGQQLREQYF. The CDR3 DNA reads as TGTGCCAGCTCGGGACAGCAACTACGGGAGCAGTACTTC. Drawing the rest from reference TRBV7-9 and TRBJ2-7, the complete variable domain is DTGVSQNPRHKITKRGQNVTFRCDPISEHNRLYWYRQTLGQGPEFLTYFQNEAQLEKSRLLSDRFSAERPKGSFSTLEIQRTEQGDSAMYLCASSGQQLREQYFGPGTRLTVT.

The genes are TRBV6-5 and TRBJ2-7; possible D gene TRBD1, 6 bases. Trimming pared 6 bases from V and 2 bases from J, leaving 11 bases between. The CDR3 extends over 13 amino acids. Germline values: CDR1 MNHEY, CDR2 SVGAGI. CDR3 DNA: TGTGCCAGCAGCCCCAGGGGCCCCTACGAGCAGTACTTC. This gives the protein CASSPRGPYEQYF.

About this clone itself: Germline is not matched at one junction end, which may reflect a read error. The rearrangement joins TRBV29-1 to TRBJ1-2; perhaps TRBD1 as D (6 bases). Looked up from germline, CDR1 is SQVTM and CDR2 is ANQGSEA. CDR3 length: 12 amino acids. The CDR3 nucleotides are TGCAGCGTCGAAGGACAGATCTATGGCTACACCTTC. This translates into CSVEGQIYGYTF.

CDR3 residues: CATSEGQVGEKLFF. CDR3 DNA sequence: TGTGCCACCAGTGAGGGGCAAGTCGGGGAAAAACTGTTTTTT. The chain combines TRBV24-1 with TRBJ1-4; possible D gene TRBD1, 5 bases. The V end lost 4 bases, the J end lost 8 bases, and 13 bases lay between the germline ends. Germline V gives CDR1 KGHDR, CDR2 SFDVKD. There are 14 residues in the CDR3.

The chain is built from TRBV3-1 (or the pseudogene TRBV3-2) and TRBJ1-2, with 7 positions matching TRBD1. V was clipped by 4 bases and J by 6 bases; unmatched bases: 5. The CDR3 is 13 amino acids. Germline CDR1 reads LGHDT; CDR2 reads YNNKEL (reference sequence). The CDR3 DNA follows: TGTGCCAGCAGCCCCCGGACAGGAGATGGCTACACCTTC. This translates into CASSPRTGDGYTF.

The V gene is TRBV14, the J gene TRBJ1-4; the match to TRBD1 covers 7 bases. The CDR3 runs to 21 residues. The germline CDR1 and CDR2 sequences are SGHDN and FVKESK. V was pared by 0 bases and J by 0 bases, with 16 bases of the junction left unmatched. CDR3 nucleotide sequence: TGTGCCAGCAGCCAAGATTGGGTCCCAAGACAGGGAACTTCAACTAATGAAAAACTGTTTTTT. The encoded protein is CASSQDWVPRQGTSTNEKLFF.